Following are 17 T cell receptor beta chains from one sample sequenced in a study of cytomegalovirus exposure and HLA in healthy donors. This PCR relied on a set of 60 Vbeta primers and 13 Jbeta primers. Some clones are missing from TCRdb's copy, which holds only in-frame ones; the method was immunoSEQ multiplex PCR. The table includes 200,000 or so clones, 76% detected once. Sample: PBMCs. The receptors shown here come from a man younger than 30 in good health and CMV-seronegative.

This clone was observed a few times. CDR3 amino acids: CASSTGTGYGYTF. The CDR3 DNA reads as TGTGCCAGTAGCACAGGGACAGGCTATGGCTACACCTTC. The genes are TRBV19 and TRBJ1-2, with 8 bases matching TRBD1. The CDR3 sequence is 13 residues long. Germline-derived CDR1 and CDR2 are LNHDA and SQIVND (reference sequence). The junction had 4 bases not matched to a gene; V was cut back by 6 bases and J by 4 bases.

V and J are TRBV7-9 and TRBJ2-3, with D perhaps TRBD2 (5 bases). Germline V gene lookup returns CDR1 SEHNR and CDR2 FQNEAQ (reference sequence). The CDR3 extends over 15 amino acids. Trimming stripped 5 bases from V and 2 bases from J, with 14 bases between. CDR3 in DNA: TGTGCCAGCAGCACCAGCGGTCGAATCACAGATACGCAGTATTTT. Translation: CASSTSGRITDTQYF.

This clone was counted between two and nine times. The chain has TRBV30 and TRBJ1-2; TRBD1 matches at 10 bases. V was clipped by 4 bases and J by 4 bases; unmatched bases: 3. The CDR3 sequence is 13 residues long. Germline V gene sequence: CDR1 GTSNPN, CDR2 SVGIG (reference sequence). CDR3 nucleotides: TGTGCCTGGAACGGGGACAGGGGCTATGGCTACACCTTC. This translates into CAWNGDRGYGYTF.

This chain joins TRBV25-1 and TRBJ2-5; possible D gene TRBD2, 5 bases. There are 11 residues in the CDR3. Trimming took 6 bases from V and 11 from J, leaving 13 bases between them. Germline lookup yields CDR1 MGHDK and CDR2 SYGVNS. CDR3 in DNA: TGTGCCAGCAGCCTCATGAGGGAGCAGTACTTC. Translated, it gives CASSLMREQYF.

Note on this clone: The junction departs from the called germline gene at one end, perhaps through a read error. The gene calls are TRBV13 and TRBJ1-2; D call uncertain. Germline V gene sequence: CDR1 PRHDT, CDR2 FYEKMQ (reference sequence). CDR3 size: 12 residues. The CDR3 loop is CASSLGRDGYTF. In DNA, the CDR3 is TGTGCCAGCAGCCTAGGGAGGGATGGCTACACCTTC.

The CDR3 region is CSVIPGAGGDEQYF. CDR3 nucleotide sequence: TGCAGCGTCATCCCGGGGGCGGGAGGCGACGAGCAGTACTTC. This rearrangement joins TRBV29-1 to TRBJ2-7; 8 bases are a match to TRBD2. V trimming: 6 bases; J trimming: 5 bases; junction bases outside the gene matches: 12. Looked up from germline, CDR1 is SQVTM and CDR2 is ANQGSEA. The CDR3 is 14 amino acids.

CDR3 nucleotide sequence: TGTGCCAGCAGCTCGGGACTTAACTTCGACGAGCAGTACTTC. This gives the protein CASSSGLNFDEQYF. The V gene is TRBV7-9, the J gene TRBJ2-7, with D possibly matching TRBD2 (6 bases). CDR3 size: 14 residues. V lost 4 bases and J lost 5, with 15 bases in between. Germline V gene data show CDR1 as SEHNR and CDR2 as FQNEAQ (reference sequence).

The rearrangement joins TRBV6-1 to TRBJ2-5; D is undetermined. Gene TRBJ2-7 matches the end of the DNA better, so the J call may be wrong. Germline-derived CDR1 and CDR2 are MNHNS and SASEGT. This CDR3 is built from 11 residues. The CDR3 region has the DNA TGTGCCAGCAGTGATCTGAACGAGCAGTACTTC. Encoded protein: CASSDLNEQYF.

The chain recombines TRBV6-5 with TRBJ2-5, with TRBD1 identical over 10 bases. The ends lost 5 bases at V and 7 bases at J; junction bases unmatched: 7. Germline values: CDR1 MNHEY, CDR2 SVGAGI. The CDR3 spans 14 residues. Here the CDR3 DNA reads TGTGCCAGCAGTAGCGACAGGGGGCCCGGGACCCAGTACTTC. Its translation: CASSSDRGPGTQYF.

A remark on this clone: The same CDR3 is also encoded by other DNA sequences in this sample. V is TRBV19 and J is TRBJ1-5, with 7 bases lining up with TRBD1. CDR3 size: 13 residues. Trimming at V came to 3 bases and at J to 4 bases, leaving 0 bases not matched to a gene. CDR1 LNHDA and CDR2 SQIVND come from the germline V gene (reference sequence). The chain's CDR3 is CASSIRGNQPQHF. The CDR3 DNA is TGTGCCAGTAGTATCAGGGGGAATCAGCCCCAGCATTTT.

This clone was seen once. The rearrangement uses TRBV28 and TRBJ2-5; D call uncertain. The CDR3 length is 14 residues. Trimming removed 5 bases at V and 0 bases at J, with 10 bases between. The germline gives CDR1 MDHEN, CDR2 SYDVKM. The CDR3 sequence is CASSPRTYQETQYF. In DNA form, the CDR3 reads TGTGCCAGCAGTCCTCGCACATACCAAGAGACCCAGTACTTC.

The chain has TRBV14 and TRBJ2-7; 10 bases fit TRBD2. V trimming: 0 bases; J trimming: 1 base; junction bases outside the gene matches: 6. CDR1 is SGHDN and CDR2 is FVKESK in the germline V gene. The length of the CDR3 is 17 residues. CDR3 in amino acids: CASSQDEGLAFSYEQYF. Here the CDR3 DNA reads TGTGCCAGCAGCCAAGATGAGGGACTAGCGTTTTCCTACGAGCAGTACTTC.

The chain is built from TRBV5-1 and TRBJ1-4, with D perhaps TRBD1 (6 bases). From germline, CDR1 is SGHRS and CDR2 YFSETQ. The CDR3 is 15 amino acids. V dropped 2 bases and J dropped 6 bases, with 14 bases sitting between them. CDR3 DNA: TGCGCCAGCAGCTTAAGGGGGAGTGGGGATGAAAAACTGTTTTTT. Residues: CASSLRGSGDEKLFF.

In nucleotides, the CDR3 is TGTGCTAGTGGGCCCCCCCGTACCGGGACACTTCCCGCCGAGCAGTACTTC. It codes for CASGPPRTGTLPAEQYF. The V and J genes are TRBV12-5 and TRBJ2-7; D possibly corresponds to TRBD1 (6 bases). Trimming removed 6 bases from V and 6 bases from J, with 27 bases in between. From germline, CDR1 is LGHNT and CDR2 FRNRAP. The CDR3 totals 17 residues.

The chain employs TRBV19 and TRBJ2-5; no clear D gene. The germline V gene has CDR1 LNHDA and CDR2 SQIVND (reference sequence). V dropped 3 bases and J dropped 5 bases, with 7 bases sitting between them. The CDR3 extends over 12 amino acids. The CDR3 DNA reads TGTGCCAGTAGTATCTCCGGGGAGACCCAGTACTTC. It encodes CASSISGETQYF.

This chain links TRBV4-2 with TRBJ2-1; 10 nucleotides agree with TRBD1. Germline lookup yields CDR1 LGHNA and CDR2 YNFKEQ. The CDR3 extends over 14 amino acids. V lost 7 bases and J lost 4; bases outside the gene matches: 4. The CDR3, as DNA: TGTGCCAGCACACCGGGACAGGGGTACAATGAGCAGTTCTTC. Its protein product is CASTPGQGYNEQFF.

The table lists this clone with a few counts. The chain joins TRBV19 to TRBJ2-7, with 7 bases that match TRBD2. Germline loops: CDR1 LNHDA, CDR2 SQIVND (reference sequence). The trim removed 10 bases at V and 3 bases at J, leaving 6 bases unmatched. There are 12 residues in the CDR3. The DNA for the CDR3 is TGTGCCACGGGCGGGGGAGGCTACGAGCAGTACTTC. Its protein is CATGGGGYEQYF.